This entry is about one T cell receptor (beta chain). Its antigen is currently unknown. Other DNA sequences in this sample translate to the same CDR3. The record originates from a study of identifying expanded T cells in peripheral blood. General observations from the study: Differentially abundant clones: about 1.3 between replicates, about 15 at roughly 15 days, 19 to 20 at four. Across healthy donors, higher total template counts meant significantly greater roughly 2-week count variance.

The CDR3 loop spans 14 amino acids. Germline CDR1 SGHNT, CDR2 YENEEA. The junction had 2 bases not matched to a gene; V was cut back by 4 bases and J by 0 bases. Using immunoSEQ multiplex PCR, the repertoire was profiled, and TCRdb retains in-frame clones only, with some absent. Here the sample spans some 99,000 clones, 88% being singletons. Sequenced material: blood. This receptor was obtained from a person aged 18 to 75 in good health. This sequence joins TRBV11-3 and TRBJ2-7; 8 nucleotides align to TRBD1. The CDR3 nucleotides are TGTGCCAGCAGCTCAGGACAGGGCTCCTACGAGCAGTACTTC. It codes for CASSSGQGSYEQYF. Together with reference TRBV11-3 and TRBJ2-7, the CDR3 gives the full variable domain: EAGVVQSPRYKIIEKKQPVAFWCNPISGHNTLYWYLQNLGQGPELLIRYENEEAVDDSQLPKDRFSAERLKGVDSTLKIQPAELGDSAVYLCASSSGQGSYEQYFGPGTRLTVT.